Listed below are T cell receptor beta chains from one sample, sequenced in a study of cytomegalovirus exposure and HLA in healthy donors. Sequenced by immunoSEQ multiplex PCR; TCRdb stores in-frame clones only, minus some. The sample totals under 200,000 clones. The source material was PBMCs. The receptors shown here come from a man between 25 and 39 years old in good health and CMV-seronegative. Both conserved end residues are trimmed from each CDR3.

TRBV11-3 | ASSLYTPNEQY
TRBV5-1 | ASSLVVGRGYEQY
TRBV5-1 | ASSPPSYGYT
TRBV29-1 | SVGPIESEQY
TRBV2 | ASRVTGTGSEQY
TRBV27 | ASSSHGQGASYEQY
TRBV5-4 | ATIDRYSSYEQY
TRBV7-2 | ASSYGQANYGYT
TRBV7-2 | ASSLAQGNSPLH
TRBV28 | ASSLGGGMNTEAF
TRBV7-2 | ASSLARGQPQH
TRBV25-1 | ASSELEASGKNEQF
TRBV27 | ASSLVAGTDTQY
TRBV5-1 | ASSSARNRGPYEQY
TRBV10-1 | ASSKTVTGELF
TRBV11-2 | ASSLEPTFGDGYT
TRBV18 | ASSPPRLAGGNSYNEQF
TRBV5-4 | ASSLVAEQF
TRBV19 | ASSASSASNEQF
TRBV29-1 | SVQDRGRPGPQH
TRBV6-1 | ASSEAGGYSNQPQH
TRBV5-1 | ASSPRDLSSYNEQF
TRBV7-3 | ASSLHGGSAYEQY
TRBV7-2 | ASSLDGGSYNEQF
TRBV18 | ASSPPSGSVQAF
TRBV27 | ASSLGSGRVNEQF
TRBV18 | ASSSMEGGLGNQPQH
TRBV19 | ASSPGQGLETQY
TRBV7-2 | ASSLGQNNSPPH
TRBV7-9 | ASSDGTGSYNEQF
TRBV2 | ASSESTGGSPLH
TRBV19 | ASSPPGAASV
TRBV5-4 | ASSFNPGLGNQPQH
TRBV7-2 | ASSIPTGGGETQY
TRBV28 | ASTGYSNQPQH
TRBV18 | ASSPPTRGTATSYT
TRBV11-2 | ASSSGTVFEETQY
TRBV5-1 | ASSAGVGVSTGELF
TRBV10-2 | ASRFGETQY
TRBV7-8 | ASRTGTGSYEQY
TRBV14 | ASSQETRDRRAF
TRBV18 | ASSRDGQGRDEQY
TRBV9 | ASSGGPTGRVSPYEQY
TRBV10-3 | AISETDRVT
TRBV2 | ASSAGGRAGELF
TRBV28 | ASSPSLAGVGETQY
TRBV19 | ASSIATMAGMGYGYT
TRBV4-3 | ASSQESGHKLGEQY
TRBV30 | AWSTGQYGYT
TRBV10-1 | ASSERVSGSLGEQY
TRBV30 | AWSAGLNGYT
TRBV7-2 | ASSSGNQPQH
TRBV11-3 | ASSSGHPNEKLF
TRBV7-9 | ASSRSQGLSEKLF